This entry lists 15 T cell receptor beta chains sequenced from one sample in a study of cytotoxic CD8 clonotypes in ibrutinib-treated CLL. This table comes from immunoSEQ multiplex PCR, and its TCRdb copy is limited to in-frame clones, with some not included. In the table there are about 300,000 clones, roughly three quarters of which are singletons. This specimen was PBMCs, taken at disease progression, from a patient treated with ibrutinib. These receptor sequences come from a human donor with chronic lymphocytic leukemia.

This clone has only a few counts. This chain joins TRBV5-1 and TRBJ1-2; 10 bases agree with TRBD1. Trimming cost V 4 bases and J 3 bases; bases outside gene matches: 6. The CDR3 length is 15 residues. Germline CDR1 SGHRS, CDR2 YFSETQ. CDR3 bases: TGCGCCAGCAGCCCCCGGACAGGGGGGGACTATGGCTACACCTTC. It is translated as CASSPRTGGDYGYTF.

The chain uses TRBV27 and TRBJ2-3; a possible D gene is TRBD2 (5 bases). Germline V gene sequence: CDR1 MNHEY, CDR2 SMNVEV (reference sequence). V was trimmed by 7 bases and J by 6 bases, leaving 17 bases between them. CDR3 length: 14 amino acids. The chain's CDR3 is CASTPRGLPDTQYF. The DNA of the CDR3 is TGTGCCAGCACTCCCCGGGGTCTTCCGGATACGCAGTATTTT.

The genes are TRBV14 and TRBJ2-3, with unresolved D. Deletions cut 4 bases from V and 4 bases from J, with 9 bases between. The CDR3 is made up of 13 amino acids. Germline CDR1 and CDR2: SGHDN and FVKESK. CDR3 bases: TGTGCCAGCAGCCGTGGCGTGGCAGATACGCAGTATTTT. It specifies CASSRGVADTQYF.

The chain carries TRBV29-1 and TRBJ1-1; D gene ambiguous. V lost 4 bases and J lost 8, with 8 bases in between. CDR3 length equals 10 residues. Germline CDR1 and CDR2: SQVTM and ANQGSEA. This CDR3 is CSVGHQEAFF. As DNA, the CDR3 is TGCAGCGTTGGGCACCAAGAAGCTTTCTTT.

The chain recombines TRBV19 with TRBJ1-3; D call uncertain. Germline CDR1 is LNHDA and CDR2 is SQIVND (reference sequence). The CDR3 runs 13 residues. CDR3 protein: CAGLDFSGNTIYF. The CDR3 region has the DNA TGTGCGGGTCTGGATTTCTCTGGAAACACCATATATTTT.

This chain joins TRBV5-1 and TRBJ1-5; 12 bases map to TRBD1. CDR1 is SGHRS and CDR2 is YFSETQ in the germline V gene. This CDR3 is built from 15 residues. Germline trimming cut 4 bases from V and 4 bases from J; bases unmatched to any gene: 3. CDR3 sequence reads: CASSRDRGPNQPQHF. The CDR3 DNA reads TGCGCCAGCAGCCGGGACAGGGGGCCGAATCAGCCCCAGCATTTT.

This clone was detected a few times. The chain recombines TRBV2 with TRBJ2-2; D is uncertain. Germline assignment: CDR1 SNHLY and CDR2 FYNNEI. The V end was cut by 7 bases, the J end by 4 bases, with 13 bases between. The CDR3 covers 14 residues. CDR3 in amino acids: CASNLAGPTGELFF. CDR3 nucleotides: TGTGCCAGCAATCTGGCAGGTCCCACCGGGGAGCTGTTTTTT.

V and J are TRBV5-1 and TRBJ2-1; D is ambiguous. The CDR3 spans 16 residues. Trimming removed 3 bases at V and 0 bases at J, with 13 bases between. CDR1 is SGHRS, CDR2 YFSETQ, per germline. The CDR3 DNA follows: TGCGCCAGCAGCTGGGCGGCAGAGTTCTCCTACAATGAGCAGTTCTTC. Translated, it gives CASSWAAEFSYNEQFF.

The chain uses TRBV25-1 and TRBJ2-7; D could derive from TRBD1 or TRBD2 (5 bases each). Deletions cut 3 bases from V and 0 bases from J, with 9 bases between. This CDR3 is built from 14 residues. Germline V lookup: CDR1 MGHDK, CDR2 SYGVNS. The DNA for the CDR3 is TGTGCCAGCAGTGATTGGGGGTTCTCCTACGAGCAGTACTTC. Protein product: CASSDWGFSYEQYF.

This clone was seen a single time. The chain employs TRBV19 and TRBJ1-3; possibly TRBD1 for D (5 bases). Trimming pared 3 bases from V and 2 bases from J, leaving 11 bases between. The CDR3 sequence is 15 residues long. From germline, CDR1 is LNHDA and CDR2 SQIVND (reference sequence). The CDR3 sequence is CASSIQGKTGNTIYF. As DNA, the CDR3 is TGTGCCAGTAGTATCCAGGGCAAGACTGGAAACACCATATATTTT.

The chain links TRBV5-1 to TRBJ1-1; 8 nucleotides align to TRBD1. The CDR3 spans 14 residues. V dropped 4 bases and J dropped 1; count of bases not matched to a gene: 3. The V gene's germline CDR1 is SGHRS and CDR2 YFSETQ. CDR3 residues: CASSRTGTNTEAFF. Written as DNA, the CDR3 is TGCGCCAGCAGCCGGACAGGGACGAACACTGAAGCTTTCTTT. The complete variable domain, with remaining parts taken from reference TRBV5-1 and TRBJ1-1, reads KAGVTQTPRYLIKTRGQQVTLSCSPISGHRSVSWYQQTPGQGLQFLFEYFSETQRNKGNFPGRFSGRQFSNSRSEMNVSTLELGDSALYLCASSRTGTNTEAFFGQGTRLTVV.

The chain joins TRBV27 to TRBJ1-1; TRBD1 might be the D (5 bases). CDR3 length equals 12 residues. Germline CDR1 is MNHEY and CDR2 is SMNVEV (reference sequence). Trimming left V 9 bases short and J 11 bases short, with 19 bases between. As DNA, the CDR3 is TGTGCCAGTCGGGACGGCTGGACGGAGGCTTTCTTT. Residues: CASRDGWTEAFF.

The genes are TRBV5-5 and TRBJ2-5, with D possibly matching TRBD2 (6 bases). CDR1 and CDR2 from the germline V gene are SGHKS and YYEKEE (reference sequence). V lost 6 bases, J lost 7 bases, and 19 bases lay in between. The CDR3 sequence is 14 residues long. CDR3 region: CASTWVASEVTQYF. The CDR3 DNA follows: TGTGCCAGCACCTGGGTGGCTAGCGAGGTGACCCAGTACTTC.

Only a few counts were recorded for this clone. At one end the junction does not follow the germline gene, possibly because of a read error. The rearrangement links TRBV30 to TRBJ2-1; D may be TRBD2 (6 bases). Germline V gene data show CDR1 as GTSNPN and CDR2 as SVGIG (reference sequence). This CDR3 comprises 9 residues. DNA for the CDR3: TGTGCCCGGAGGGATGAGCAGTTCTTC. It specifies CARRDEQFF.

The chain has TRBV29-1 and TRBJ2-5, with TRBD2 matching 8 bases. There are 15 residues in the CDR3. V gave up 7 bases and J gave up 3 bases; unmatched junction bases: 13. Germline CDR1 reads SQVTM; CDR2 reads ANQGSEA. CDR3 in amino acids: CSALYYGTRKETQYF. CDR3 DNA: TGCAGCGCCCTATATTACGGGACTAGGAAAGAGACCCAGTACTTC.